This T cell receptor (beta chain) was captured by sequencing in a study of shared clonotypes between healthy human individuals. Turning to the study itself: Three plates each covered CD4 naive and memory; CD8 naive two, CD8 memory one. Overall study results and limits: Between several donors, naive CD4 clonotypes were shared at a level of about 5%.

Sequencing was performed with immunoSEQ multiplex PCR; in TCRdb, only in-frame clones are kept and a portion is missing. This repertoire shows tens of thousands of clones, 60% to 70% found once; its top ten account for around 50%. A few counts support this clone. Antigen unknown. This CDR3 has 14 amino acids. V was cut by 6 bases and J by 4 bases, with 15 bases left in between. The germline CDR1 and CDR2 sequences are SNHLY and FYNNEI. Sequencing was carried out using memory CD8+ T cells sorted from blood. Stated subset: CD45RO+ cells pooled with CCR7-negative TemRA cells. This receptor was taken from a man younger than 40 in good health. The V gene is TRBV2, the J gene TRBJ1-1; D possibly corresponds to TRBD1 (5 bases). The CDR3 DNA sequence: TGTGCCAGCAGGGAACGGGGGTACGGCACTGAAGCTTTCTTT. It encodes CASRERGYGTEAFF.